This TCR beta chain was recovered during a study of CD8 T cells in ankylosing spondylitis. It was by quantitative 5'-RACE with molecular barcodes that TCR beta libraries were made. TCRdb used MiXCR to reprocess the 5' RACE reads, holding one entry per CDR3 protein. Here the sample spans 300,000 to 400,000 distinct CDR3 sequences, about 9.9% being singletons. Ten or more counts support this clonotype. This sequence was found in a female donor with ankylosing spondylitis or in good health (not recorded which). The sample was blood, either unsorted or a sorted T cell fraction (not recorded which).

The CDR3 is CASGTGSQETQYF. The CDR3 DNA reads as TGTGCCAGCGGAACAGGTAGCCAAGAGACCCAGTACTTC. This rearrangement joins TRBV6-2 or TRBV6-3 to TRBJ2-5; D might be TRBD1 (5 bases). The germline V gene encodes CDR1 MNHEY and CDR2 SVGEGT. This CDR3 is built from 13 residues. Trimming stripped 8 bases from V and 1 base from J, with 11 bases between.